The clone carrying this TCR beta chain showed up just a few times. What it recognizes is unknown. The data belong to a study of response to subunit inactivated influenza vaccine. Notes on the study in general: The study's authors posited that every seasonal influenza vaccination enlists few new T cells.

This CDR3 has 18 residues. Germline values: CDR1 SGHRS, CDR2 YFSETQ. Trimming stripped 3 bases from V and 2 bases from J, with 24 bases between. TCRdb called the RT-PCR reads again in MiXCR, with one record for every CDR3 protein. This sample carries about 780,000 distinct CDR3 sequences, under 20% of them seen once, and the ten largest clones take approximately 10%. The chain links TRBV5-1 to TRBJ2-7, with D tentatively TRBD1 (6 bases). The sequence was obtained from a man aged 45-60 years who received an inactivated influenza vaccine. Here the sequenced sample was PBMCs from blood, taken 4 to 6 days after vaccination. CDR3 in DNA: TGCGCCAGCAGCTCTTTCGACCGAACCGGGACACATCCCTACGAGCAGTACTTC. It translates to CASSSFDRTGTHPYEQYF.